Listed here are 4 T cell receptor beta chains from one sample, sequenced in a study of blood T cell repertoires in COVID-19 (dated by TCRdb to 2020 to 2022). The library was obtained by the immunoSEQ multiplex PCR assay. In its TCRdb copy, this immuneACCESS table keeps in-frame sequences only and misses some clones. Where compared with another copy, unresolved V genes explain less than half of these, and the others have no known cause. The table for this sample lists over 25,000 clones; 70% to 85% of them were counted only once. The ten top clones hold approximately 40% of the sample. Sequencing used peripheral blood. All receptors come from an elderly woman with acute or convalescent COVID-19.

This chain uses TRBV11-2 with TRBJ1-1, with 7 nucleotides matching TRBD1. Germline CDR1 is SGHAT and CDR2 is FQNNGV. Trimming at V came to 3 bases and at J to 0 bases, leaving 7 bases not matched to a gene. The CDR3 covers 16 residues. The CDR3 reads CASSFPRGSMNTEAFF. The CDR3 DNA sequence: TGTGCCAGCAGCTTCCCCAGGGGGTCCATGAACACTGAAGCTTTCTTT.

The CDR3, as DNA: TGTGCCAGCTCAAAGATACCGGGACAGGGAAGCACCGGGGAGCTGTTTTTT. Residues: CASSKIPGQGSTGELFF. J is TRBJ2-2 and V is TRBV18, with 9 bases fitting TRBD1. V shed 5 bases and J 4 bases; nucleotides not matched to a gene: 11. There are 17 residues in the CDR3. Germline V gene data show CDR1 as KGHSH and CDR2 as LQKENI.

The J gene is TRBJ1-3, the V gene TRBV3-1 (or the pseudogene TRBV3-2); no firm D call. Germline assignment: CDR1 LGHDT and CDR2 YNNKEL (reference sequence). The CDR3 totals 15 residues. With 1 base removed from V and 1 base from J, the gap between germline ends came to 8 bases. CDR3 bases: TGTGCCAGCAGCCAAGGCCGGTGGTCTGGAAACACCATATATTTT. Protein: CASSQGRWSGNTIYF.

The chain uses TRBV28 and TRBJ2-5; possibly TRBD1 for D (5 bases). Trimming removed 8 bases from V and 1 base from J, with 14 bases in between. The CDR3 spans 14 residues. The germline gives CDR1 MDHEN, CDR2 SYDVKM. The CDR3 here is CASQGKFFQETQYF. In DNA form, the CDR3 reads TGTGCCAGCCAGGGAAAGTTTTTCCAAGAGACCCAGTACTTC.